This TCR beta chain was captured in a study of T-cell memory formation after mild COVID-19. Comments on this clonotype: The antigen remains undetermined.

Regarding the study as a whole: The appearance of some responding clones in pre-infection memory suggested that cross-reactive memory joined. Contracting CD4+ clones lay largely in CM and EM, with CD8+ ones residing in EMRA. Later expanders leaned CD4+, whereas day 15 to 85 contracting clones were balanced CD4/CD8.

The germline V gene has CDR1 MGHRA and CDR2 YSYEKL. The CDR3 consists of 15 residues. V lost 4 bases and J 5 bases, leaving 17 bases between the germline ends. Employing constant-segment primers, 5'RACE generated TCR alpha and TCR beta cDNA libraries bearing sample barcodes and UMIs. A single record per CDR3 protein comes from TCRdb applying MiXCR to the 5' RACE reads. Counted here are about 470,000 distinct CDR3 sequences, 15% to 20% occurring once; the ten biggest clones make up around an eighth. This TCR was recovered from an adult woman who had mild COVID-19 (a few samples of this study predate the infection). Cell type and time point are not known. Sequencing used PBMCs or a T cell subset sorted from them (not recorded which). The chain has TRBV4-1 and TRBJ2-5; D may correspond to TRBD1 or TRBD2 (5 bases each). The CDR3 reads CASSPAGSREETQYF. The CDR3 DNA follows: TGCGCCAGCAGCCCCGCAGGGTCGAGGGAGGAGACCCAGTACTTC.